This is a list of T cell receptor beta chains from one sample in a study of Graves' ophthalmopathy and Graves' hyperthyroidism. TCRdb used MiXCR to reprocess the multiplex PCR reads, holding one entry per CDR3 protein. This sample has 350,000 to 400,000 distinct CDR3 sequences, with 18% found just once. The sample consisted of peripheral blood. These receptors came from a woman under 30 with Graves' ophthalmopathy. Each CDR3 is given with its conserved first and last residue. Each record gives: clone size, J gene, D gene, CDR3 length, V gene, CDR3 DNA, CDR3 protein. D genes are given only for firm matches. The size entry is marked missing in some rows and otherwise reads once, few, many or a size class.

many	TRBJ2-2	NA	14	TRBV6-4	TGTGAGACGGGGGAGACGGAGGGCACCGGGGAGCTGTTTTTT	CETGETEGTGELFF
NA	TRBJ2-4	TRBD2	14	TRBV5-1	TGCGCCAGCAGCTTGGGGACTAGCGGGAATGTTCAGTACTTC	CASSLGTSGNVQYF
many	TRBJ2-7	NA	12	TRBV29-1	TGCAGCGTTGACTTGGACGGCTACGAGCAGTACTTC	CSVDLDGYEQYF
many	TRBJ1-1	TRBD1	17	TRBV20-1	TGCAGTGCTAGAGGGGAGGGACAGCATCCCTTGAACACTGAAGCTTTCTTT	CSARGEGQHPLNTEAFF
many	TRBJ2-2	TRBD2	17	TRBV27	TGTGCCAGCAGTTTATTTCTAGCGGGAGGGCCCGCCGGGGAGCTGTTTTTT	CASSLFLAGGPAGELFF
many	TRBJ1-5	NA	15	TRBV6-2/TRBV6-3	TGTGCCAGCAGGCCGGGACAACATAGCAATCAGCCCCAGCATTTT	CASRPGQHSNQPQHF
once	TRBJ2-5	NA	14	TRBV2	TGTGCCAGCAGTGATGCAGGGATCCAAGAGACCCAGTACTTC	CASSDAGIQETQYF
many	TRBJ1-1	NA	14	TRBV30	TGTGCCTGGAGTTCCAAGGGCCGGGGAACTGAAGCTTTCTTT	CAWSSKGRGTEAFF
many	TRBJ2-2	NA	14	TRBV12-5	TGTGCTAGTGGTTTCTCAAACAGGCTCGGGGAGCTGTTTTTT	CASGFSNRLGELFF
once	TRBJ1-2	TRBD1	14	TRBV11-2	TGTGCCAGCAGCCCCACTTTGACAGGGGGTGGCTACACCTTC	CASSPTLTGGGYTF
many	TRBJ2-7	NA	13	TRBV11-3	TGTGCCAGCAGCTCGGGAGCCTCCTACGAGCAGTACTTC	CASSSGASYEQYF
many	TRBJ2-7	NA	13	TRBV7-8	TGTGCCAGCTGCCGGGGCGGGTCCTACGAGCAGTACTTC	CASCRGGSYEQYF
NA	TRBJ2-2	NA	15	TRBV6-1	TGTGCCAGCAGGCCGGGACTCCCCGCCGTCGGGGAGCTGTTTTTT	CASRPGLPAVGELFF
many	TRBJ2-7	TRBD2	16	TRBV4-2	TGTGCCAGCAGCCAAGATCCTAGCGGGAGTGGGTACGAGCAGTACTTC	CASSQDPSGSGYEQYF
many	TRBJ2-7	NA	13	TRBV6-5	TGTGCCAGCAGTTCGAACCCCTCCTACGAGCAGTACTTC	CASSSNPSYEQYF
many	TRBJ1-3	NA	14	TRBV20-1	TGCAGTGCCGCGCAGAGCGTCTCTGGAAACACCATATATTTT	CSAAQSVSGNTIYF
many	TRBJ2-4	NA	14	TRBV5-1	TGCGCCAGCGCACCGCTGGGAGGCGGGGACATTCAGTACTTC	CASAPLGGGDIQYF
NA	TRBJ2-7	NA	15	TRBV2	TGTGCCAGCAGTGGGTTCAGGCAGGGAGCCTACGAGCAGTACTTC	CASSGFRQGAYEQYF
NA	TRBJ2-2	NA	15	TRBV20-1	TGCAGTGCTAGATACAGCGGGACAGACACCGGGGAGCTGTTTTTT	CSARYSGTDTGELFF
many	TRBJ1-3	NA	13	TRBV30	TGTGCCTGGAGCTCCGGCGTAGGAAACACCATATATTTT	CAWSSGVGNTIYF
once	TRBJ1-5	TRBD1	15	TRBV20-1	TGCAGTGCCACTACAGGGGGCTGGGACAATCAGCCCCAGCATTTT	CSATTGGWDNQPQHF
many	TRBJ1-1	NA	14	TRBV20-1	TGCAGTGCTAGTAAACAGGAGATGAACACTGAAGCTTTCTTT	CSASKQEMNTEAFF
many	TRBJ1-1	TRBD1	14	TRBV5-1	TGCGCCAGCAGCTCCTGGACAGGTGGCACTGAAGCTTTCTTT	CASSSWTGGTEAFF
many	TRBJ2-7	TRBD2	17	TRBV7-8	TGTGCCAGCAGCCTTGGACTAGCGGCCATTAGCTCCTACGAGCAGTACTTC	CASSLGLAAISSYEQYF
many	TRBJ1-1	NA	15	TRBV4-1	TGCGCCAGCCGACAAATGACTGAGCTGAACACTGAAGCTTTCTTT	CASRQMTELNTEAFF
many	TRBJ1-2	TRBD1	16	TRBV6-5	TGTGCCAGCAGTTTTAACCGGGACAGCGATAACTATGGCTACACCTTC	CASSFNRDSDNYGYTF
many	TRBJ1-1	NA	15	TRBV12-3/TRBV12-4	TGTGCCAGCAGTCAAACGAGACAGCTAAACACTGAAGCTTTCTTT	CASSQTRQLNTEAFF
many	TRBJ1-5	TRBD1	15	TRBV6-1	TGTGCCAGCAGGGGACAGGCAAATAGCAATCAGCCCCAGCATTTT	CASRGQANSNQPQHF
NA	TRBJ1-2	NA	15	TRBV6-2/TRBV6-3	TGTGCCAGCAGTTACTCGCCCAGGCCGGGGTATGGCTACACCTTC	CASSYSPRPGYGYTF
many	TRBJ1-5	TRBD1	15	TRBV6-1	TGTGCCAGCAGTGAAAGTGGGACAGGGAATCAGCCCCAGCATTTT	CASSESGTGNQPQHF
many	TRBJ1-5	NA	14	TRBV19	TGTGCCAGTAGTATAGTAGGGGGTCGTCAGCCCCAGCATTTT	CASSIVGGRQPQHF
many	TRBJ2-7	TRBD2	13	TRBV19	TGTGCCAGTTCCGGGAGGGCCTCCTACGAGCAGTACTTC	CASSGRASYEQYF
NA	TRBJ1-3	NA	15	TRBV27	TGTGCCAGCAGTAGGACCTTCAGCTCTGGAAACACCATATATTTT	CASSRTFSSGNTIYF
NA	TRBJ2-5	NA	16	TRBV6-5	TGTGCCAGCAGTTACCTCGTAAGGGCGAACCAAGAGACCCAGTACTTC	CASSYLVRANQETQYF